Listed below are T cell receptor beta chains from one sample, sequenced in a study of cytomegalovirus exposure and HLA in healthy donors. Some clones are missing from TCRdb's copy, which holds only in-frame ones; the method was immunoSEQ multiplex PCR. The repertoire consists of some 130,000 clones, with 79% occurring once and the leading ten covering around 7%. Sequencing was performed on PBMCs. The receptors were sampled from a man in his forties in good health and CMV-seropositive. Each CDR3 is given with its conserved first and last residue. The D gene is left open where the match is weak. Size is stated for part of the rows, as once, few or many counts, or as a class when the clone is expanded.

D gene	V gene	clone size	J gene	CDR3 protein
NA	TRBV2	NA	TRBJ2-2	CASSEAGANTGELFF
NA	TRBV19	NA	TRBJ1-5	CASRHRDYNQPQHF
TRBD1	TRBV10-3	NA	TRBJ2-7	CAIRRQGASYEQYF
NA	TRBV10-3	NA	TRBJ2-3	CAISAPGIDTQYF
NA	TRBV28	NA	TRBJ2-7	CASSLPGYEQYF
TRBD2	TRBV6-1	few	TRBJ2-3	CASSDAGLAGMDTQYF
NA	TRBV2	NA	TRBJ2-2	CASSESGGRDTGELFF
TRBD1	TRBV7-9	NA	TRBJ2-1	CSSSSPTGVAYNEQFF
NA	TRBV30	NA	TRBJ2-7	CAWSGPRGTYEQYF
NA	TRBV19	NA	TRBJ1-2	CASSPSWGLSEGYTF
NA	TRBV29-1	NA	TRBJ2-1	CSAEDSLGSEQFF
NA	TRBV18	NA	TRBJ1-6	CASSPSFGGQSYNSPLHF
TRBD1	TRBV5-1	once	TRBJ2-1	CASSLGQGSYNEQFF
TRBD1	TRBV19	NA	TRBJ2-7	CASTQGIELGAEQYF
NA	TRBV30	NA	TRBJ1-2	CAWRRQINYGYTF
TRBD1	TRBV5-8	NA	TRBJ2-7	CASSFDRAYEQYF
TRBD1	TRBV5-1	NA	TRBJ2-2	CASSLKGQGSTGELFF
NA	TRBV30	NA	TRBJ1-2	CASSRGGPYGYTF
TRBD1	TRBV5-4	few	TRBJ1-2	CASSSRLTGQDYGYTF
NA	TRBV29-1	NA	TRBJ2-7	CSVEGYLYEQYF
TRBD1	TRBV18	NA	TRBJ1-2	CASSPAGQGDYGYTF
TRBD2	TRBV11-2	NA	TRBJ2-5	CASSFAGGLQETQYF
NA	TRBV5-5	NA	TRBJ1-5	CASSLWPDSNQPQHF
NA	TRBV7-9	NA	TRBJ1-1	CASSLGGDGTEAFF
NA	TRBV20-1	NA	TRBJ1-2	CSARDRDGYTF
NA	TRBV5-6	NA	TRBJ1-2	CASSLPGGYGYTF